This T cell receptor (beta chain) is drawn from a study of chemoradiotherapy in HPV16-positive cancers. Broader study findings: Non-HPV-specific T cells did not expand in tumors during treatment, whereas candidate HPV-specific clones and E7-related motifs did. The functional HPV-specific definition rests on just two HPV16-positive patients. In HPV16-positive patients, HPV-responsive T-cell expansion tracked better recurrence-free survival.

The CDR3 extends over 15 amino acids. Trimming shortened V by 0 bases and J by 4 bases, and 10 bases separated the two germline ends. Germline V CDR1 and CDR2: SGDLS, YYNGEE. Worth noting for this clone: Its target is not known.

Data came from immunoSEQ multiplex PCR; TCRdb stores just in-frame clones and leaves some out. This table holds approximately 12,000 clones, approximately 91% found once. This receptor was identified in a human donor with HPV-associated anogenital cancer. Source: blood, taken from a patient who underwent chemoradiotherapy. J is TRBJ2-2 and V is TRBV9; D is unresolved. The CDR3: CASSVDYSGTGELFF. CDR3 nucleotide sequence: TGTGCCAGCAGCGTAGACTATTCGGGCACCGGGGAGCTGTTTTTT.